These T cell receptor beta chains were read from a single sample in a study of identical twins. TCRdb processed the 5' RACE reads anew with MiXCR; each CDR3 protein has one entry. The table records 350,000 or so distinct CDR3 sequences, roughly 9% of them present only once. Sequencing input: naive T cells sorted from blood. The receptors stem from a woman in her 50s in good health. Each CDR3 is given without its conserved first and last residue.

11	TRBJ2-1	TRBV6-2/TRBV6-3	ASIDRAFNEQF
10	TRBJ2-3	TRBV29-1	SVVRGTDTQY
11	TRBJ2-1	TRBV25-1	ASSEYGREGLF
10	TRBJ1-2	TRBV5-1	ASSWEYDGYT
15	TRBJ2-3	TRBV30	AWSPGGLAISTDTQY
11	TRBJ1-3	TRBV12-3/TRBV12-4	ASAFGSGNTIY
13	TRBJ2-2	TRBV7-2	ASSLEGWGTGELF
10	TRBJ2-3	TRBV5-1	ASSLASGRVY
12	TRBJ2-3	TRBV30	AWSVTGGLDTQY
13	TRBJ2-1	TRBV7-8	ASSFKAVSYNEQF
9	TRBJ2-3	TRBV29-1	SGVSGDTQY